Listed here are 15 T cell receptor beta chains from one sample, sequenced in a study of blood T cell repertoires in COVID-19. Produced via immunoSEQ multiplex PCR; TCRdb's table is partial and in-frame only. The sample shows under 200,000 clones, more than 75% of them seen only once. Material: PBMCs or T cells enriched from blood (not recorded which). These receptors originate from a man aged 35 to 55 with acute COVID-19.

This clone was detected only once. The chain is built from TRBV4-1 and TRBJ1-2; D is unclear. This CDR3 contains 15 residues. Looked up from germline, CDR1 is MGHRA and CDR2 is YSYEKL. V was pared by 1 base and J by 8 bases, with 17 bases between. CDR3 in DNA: TGCGCCAGCAGCCAAGCTGAAAACAGTCTAAGCGGCTACACCTTC. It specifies CASSQAENSLSGYTF.

CDR3 nucleotide sequence: TGTGCCAGCAGCTTAGGGGCAGGTTCACCCCTCCACTTT. This encodes CASSLGAGSPLHF. The rearrangement uses TRBV7-9 and TRBJ1-6; no reliable D call. CDR3 length: 13 amino acids. Germline CDR1 SEHNR, CDR2 FQNEAQ (reference sequence). The V end lost 1 base, the J end lost 9 bases, and 7 bases lay between the germline ends.

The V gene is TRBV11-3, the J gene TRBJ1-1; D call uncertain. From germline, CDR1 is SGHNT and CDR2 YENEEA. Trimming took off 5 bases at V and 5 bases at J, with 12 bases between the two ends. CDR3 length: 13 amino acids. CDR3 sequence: CASSRSGRTEAFF. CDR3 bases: TGTGCCAGCAGCAGGTCCGGCAGGACTGAAGCTTTCTTT.

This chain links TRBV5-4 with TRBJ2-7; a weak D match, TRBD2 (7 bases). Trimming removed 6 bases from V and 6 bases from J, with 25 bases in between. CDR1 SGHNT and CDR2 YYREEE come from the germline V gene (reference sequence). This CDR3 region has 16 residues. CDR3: CASTRDAGAQGGEQYF. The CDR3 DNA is TGTGCCAGCACCCGGGACGCGGGAGCCCAAGGGGGCGAGCAGTACTTC.

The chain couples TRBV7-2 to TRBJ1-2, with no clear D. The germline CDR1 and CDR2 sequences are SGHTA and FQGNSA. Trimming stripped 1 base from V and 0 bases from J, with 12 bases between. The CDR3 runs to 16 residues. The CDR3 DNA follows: TGTGCCAGCAGCTTAGTCTGGGCACCTACTAACTATGGCTACACCTTC. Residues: CASSLVWAPTNYGYTF.

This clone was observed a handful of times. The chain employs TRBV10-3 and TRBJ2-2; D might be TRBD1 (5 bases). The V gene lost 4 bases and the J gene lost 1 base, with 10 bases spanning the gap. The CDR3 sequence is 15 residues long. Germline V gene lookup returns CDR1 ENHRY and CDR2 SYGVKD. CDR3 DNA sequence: TGTGCCATCAGTGGGACCGGACAGAACACCGGGGAGCTGTTTTTT. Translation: CAISGTGQNTGELFF.

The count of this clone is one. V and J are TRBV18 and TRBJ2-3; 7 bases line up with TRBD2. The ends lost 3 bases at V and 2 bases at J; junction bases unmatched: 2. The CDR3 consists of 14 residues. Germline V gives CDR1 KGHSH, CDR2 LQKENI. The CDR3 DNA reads TGTGCCAGCTCACCCGGGGGGACCACAGATACGCAGTATTTT. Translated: CASSPGGTTDTQYF.

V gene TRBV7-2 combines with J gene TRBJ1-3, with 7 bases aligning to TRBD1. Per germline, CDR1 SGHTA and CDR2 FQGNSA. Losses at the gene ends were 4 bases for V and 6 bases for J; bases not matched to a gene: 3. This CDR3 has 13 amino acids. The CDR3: CASSSGTVNTIYF. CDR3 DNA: TGTGCCAGCAGCTCCGGGACAGTAAACACCATATATTTT.

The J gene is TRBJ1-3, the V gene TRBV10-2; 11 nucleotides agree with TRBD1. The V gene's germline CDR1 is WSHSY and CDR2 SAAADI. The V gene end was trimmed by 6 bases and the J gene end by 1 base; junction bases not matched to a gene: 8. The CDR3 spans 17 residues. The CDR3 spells CASSAGTGGRSGNTIYF. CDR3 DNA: TGCGCCAGCAGCGCGGGGACAGGGGGAAGGTCTGGAAACACCATATATTTT.

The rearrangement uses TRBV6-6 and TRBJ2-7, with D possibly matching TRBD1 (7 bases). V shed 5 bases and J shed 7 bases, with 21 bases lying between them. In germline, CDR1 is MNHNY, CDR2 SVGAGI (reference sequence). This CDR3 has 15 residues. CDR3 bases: TGTGCCAGCAGTCTCAACAGGGGAGGCTCGGTAGAGCAGTACTTC. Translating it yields CASSLNRGGSVEQYF.

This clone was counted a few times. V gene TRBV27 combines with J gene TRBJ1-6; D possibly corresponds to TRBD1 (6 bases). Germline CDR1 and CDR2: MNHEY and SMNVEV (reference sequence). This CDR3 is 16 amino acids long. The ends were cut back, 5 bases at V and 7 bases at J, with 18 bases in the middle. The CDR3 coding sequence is TGTGCCAGCAGTCTCCTGCCCCAGGGGAACAATTCACCCCTCCACTTT. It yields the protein CASSLLPQGNNSPLHF.

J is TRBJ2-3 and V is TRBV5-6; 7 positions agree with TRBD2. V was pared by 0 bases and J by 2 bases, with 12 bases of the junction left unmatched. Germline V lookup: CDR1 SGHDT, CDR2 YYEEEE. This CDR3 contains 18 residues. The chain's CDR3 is CASSLVVLSGWLTDTQYF. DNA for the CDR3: TGTGCCAGCAGCTTGGTTGTTCTTAGCGGGTGGCTCACAGATACGCAGTATTTT.

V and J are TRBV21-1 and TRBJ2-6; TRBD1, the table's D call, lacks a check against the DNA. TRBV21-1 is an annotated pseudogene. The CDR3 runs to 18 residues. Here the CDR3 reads CASTKRGTGVTGANVLTF. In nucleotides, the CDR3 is TGTGCCAGTACTAAAAGGGGGACAGGGGTAACTGGGGCCAACGTCCTGACTTTC.

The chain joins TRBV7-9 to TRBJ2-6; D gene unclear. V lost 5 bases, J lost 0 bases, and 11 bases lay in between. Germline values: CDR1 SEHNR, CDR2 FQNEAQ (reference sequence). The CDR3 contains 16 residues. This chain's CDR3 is CASSPTFGSGANVLTF. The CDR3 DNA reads TGTGCCAGCAGCCCCACTTTCGGCTCTGGGGCCAACGTCCTGACTTTC.

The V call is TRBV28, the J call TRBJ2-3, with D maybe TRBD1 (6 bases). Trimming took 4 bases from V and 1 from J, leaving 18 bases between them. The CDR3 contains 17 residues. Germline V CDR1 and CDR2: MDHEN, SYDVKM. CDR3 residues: CASSSAQGITGTDTQYF. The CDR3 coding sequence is TGTGCCAGCAGTTCGGCACAGGGCATCACGGGCACAGATACGCAGTATTTT.